This entry lists 21 T cell receptor beta chains sequenced from one sample in a study of molecular identifiers for immune sequencing clone quantification. TCRdb processed the PCR reads anew with MiXCR; each CDR3 protein has one entry. The sample includes 400,000 to 600,000 distinct CDR3 sequences, roughly 23% of them seen just once. Sequencing was carried out using naive CD8+ T cells from blood, with Jurkat cell RNA spiked in. The subset is: FACS-sorted CD8+CD4-CCR7+CD45RA+ naive T cells. Receptor source: a human donor in good health. Some libraries in this study had Jurkat cell RNA spiked in.

This clonotype occurred a few times. The chain uses TRBV28 and TRBJ2-1; TRBD1 aligns across 10 bases. V gave up 4 bases and J gave up 4 bases; unmatched junction bases: 10. CDR3 length: 17 residues. Germline V gene lookup returns CDR1 MDHEN and CDR2 SYDVKM. In DNA, the CDR3 is TGTGCCAGCAGTTCCCCCATGGGACAGGGGCCGTACAATGAGCAGTTCTTC. This codes for CASSSPMGQGPYNEQFF. Supplemented by reference TRBV28 and TRBJ2-1, the full variable domain reads DVKVTQSSRYLVKRTGEKVFLECVQDMDHENMFWYRQDPGLGLRLIYFSYDVKMKEKGDIPEGYSVSREKKERFSLILESASTNQTSMYLCASSSPMGQGPYNEQFFGPGTRLTVL.

This clonotype was picked up a small number of times. The chain employs TRBV28 and TRBJ2-5, with D perhaps given as TRBD1 or TRBD2 (5 bases each). Germline V lookup: CDR1 MDHEN, CDR2 SYDVKM. CDR3 length equals 13 residues. Trimming cost V 2 bases and J 5 bases, with 9 bases left between them. DNA of the CDR3: TGTGCCAGCAGTTTAGTTTGGGGGGAGACCCAGTACTTC. This codes for CASSLVWGETQYF.

With respect to this clonotype: This may be a read error, as it is one base from a much larger clone. The chain combines TRBV6-5 with TRBJ1-1, with D maybe TRBD1 (5 bases). Germline V gene lookup returns CDR1 MNHEY and CDR2 SVGAGI. CDR3 size: 12 residues. The CDR3 loop is CASSYGGGETFF. The CDR3 region has the DNA TGTGCCAGCAGTTACGGCGGGGGTGAAACTTTCTTT.

This rearrangement joins TRBV20-1 to TRBJ1-2, with a tentative D call TRBD1 (6 bases). Trimming shortened V by 6 bases and J by 2 bases, and 13 bases separated the two germline ends. Per the germline V gene, CDR1 is DFQATT and CDR2 is SNEGSKA (reference sequence). The CDR3 has 13 amino acids. This CDR3 reads CSAGSGQNYGYTF. The CDR3 nucleotides read TGCAGTGCCGGCTCGGGACAAAACTATGGCTACACCTTC.

The chain carries TRBV12-3 or TRBV12-4 and TRBJ2-7; perhaps TRBD1 as D (5 bases). The CDR3 spans 13 residues. The V and J ends lost 2 bases and 5 bases respectively, with 10 bases between them. CDR3 protein: CASSLRGGDEQYF. The CDR3 DNA is TGTGCCAGCAGTTTAAGGGGCGGCGACGAGCAGTACTTC.

Details on this clonotype: A much larger clone lies a single base off, so this may be a read error. V usage is TRBV4-3 and J usage is TRBJ2-3, with D tentatively TRBD1 or TRBD2 (6 bases each). Germline V gene sequence: CDR1 LGHNA, CDR2 YSLEER. Trimming pared 4 bases from V and 4 bases from J, leaving 15 bases between. The length of the CDR3 is 15 residues. The CDR3 DNA follows: TGCGCCAGCAGCCGATACAGGGCTAGCGCAGATACGCAGTATTTT. This encodes CASSRYRASADTQYF.

This clonotype appeared a few times. The J gene is TRBJ2-7, the V gene TRBV29-1, with 8 bases that match TRBD2. Unmatched junction bases numbered 4, after V lost 5 bases and J lost 4 bases. The CDR3 loop spans 12 amino acids. CDR1 and CDR2 (germline): SQVTM, ANQGSEA. CDR3 in DNA: TGCAGCGTTCGGACTAGCAGATACGAGCAGTACTTC. Translated: CSVRTSRYEQYF.

At least ten counts were recorded for this clonotype. The chain links TRBV7-9 to TRBJ2-3, with D possibly being TRBD1 or TRBD2 (5 bases each). V was pared by 0 bases and J by 3 bases, with 25 bases between. Germline V CDR1 and CDR2: SEHNR, FQNEAQ (reference sequence). CDR3 size: 20 residues. The CDR3 coding sequence is TGTGCCAGCAGCTTAGCGGTTAAGGGCTACCCGACGGGACCTACAGATACGCAGTATTTT. Translating gives CASSLAVKGYPTGPTDTQYF.

The rearrangement joins TRBV28 to TRBJ2-5; TRBD1 is a possible D gene (6 bases). CDR1 MDHEN and CDR2 SYDVKM come from the germline V gene. V lost 4 bases to trimming and J lost 2 bases, with 11 bases between them. The CDR3 totals 14 residues. The DNA of the CDR3 is TGTGCCAGCAGTTATCAGGGGTGGCAAGAGACCCAGTACTTC. As protein: CASSYQGWQETQYF.

This clonotype was detected many times. V usage is TRBV7-9 and J usage is TRBJ2-5, with no clear D. The germline CDR1 and CDR2 sequences are SEHNR and FQNEAQ (reference sequence). The CDR3 length is 13 residues. The V end was cut by 6 bases, the J end by 3 bases, with 11 bases between. DNA of the CDR3: TGTGCCAGCAGTCCGACTGAAGAAGAGACCCAGTACTTC. It codes for CASSPTEEETQYF.

The rearrangement joins TRBV28 to TRBJ2-7, with 13 bases lining up with TRBD2. This CDR3 is built from 18 residues. The germline V gene has CDR1 MDHEN and CDR2 SYDVKM. V dropped 5 bases and J dropped 3; count of bases not matched to a gene: 13. In nucleotides, the CDR3 is TGTGCCAGCAGTCCCACCATCCTGAGACTAGCGGGAGGCTACGAGCAGTACTTC. It encodes CASSPTILRLAGGYEQYF.

V and J are TRBV5-8 and TRBJ2-7; D ambiguous. Germline V gene lookup returns CDR1 SGHTS and CDR2 YDEGEE. CDR3 size: 14 residues. The germline V and J ends were trimmed by 4 bases and 6 bases, with 17 bases remaining between them. CDR3 in amino acids: CASSASGSSGEQYF. As DNA, the CDR3 is TGTGCCAGCAGCGCATCCGGGTCGTCGGGCGAGCAGTACTTC.

This clonotype was recorded many times. The chain joins TRBV6-5 to TRBJ2-7; D is undetermined. The CDR3 totals 13 residues. CDR1 is MNHEY, CDR2 SVGAGI, per germline. Trimming left V 5 bases short and J 7 bases short, with 15 bases between. CDR3: CASSGYTTGEQYF. The CDR3 nucleotides are TGTGCCAGCAGTGGTTACACCACTGGGGAGCAGTACTTC.

A few counts support this clonotype. This chain uses TRBV19 with TRBJ2-2; D gene uncertain. Germline CDR1 and CDR2: LNHDA and SQIVND (reference sequence). Trimming cost V 7 bases and J 2 bases, with 14 bases left between them. CDR3 length equals 15 residues. The CDR3: CASKFRAANTGELFF. In DNA, the CDR3 is TGTGCCAGTAAATTTCGGGCAGCTAACACCGGGGAGCTGTTTTTT. Variable domain in full (rest from reference TRBV19 and TRBJ2-2): DGGITQSPKYLFRKEGQNVTLSCEQNLNHDAMYWYRQDPGQGLRLIYYSQIVNDFQKGDIAEGYSVSREKKESFPLTVTSAQKNPTAFYLCASKFRAANTGELFFGEGSRLTVL.

This chain joins TRBV30 and TRBJ1-4; 9 bases match TRBD1. The CDR3 sequence is 12 residues long. The V gene's germline CDR1 is GTSNPN and CDR2 SVGIG (reference sequence). After removal of 5 bases from V and 6 bases from J, the junction contained 1 base not matched to a gene. The CDR3 nucleotides read TGTGCCTGGGACAGGGGGGATGAAAAACTGTTTTTT. Translated, it gives CAWDRGDEKLFF.

This clonotype has just one count. Compared with germline, one end of the junction differs, possibly owing to a read error. The chain carries TRBV27 and TRBJ2-3; TRBD2 agrees at 12 bases. CDR1 MNHEY and CDR2 SMNVEV come from the germline V gene (reference sequence). The CDR3 consists of 15 residues. The CDR3: CTSSSRTSGADTQYF. The CDR3 DNA reads TGTACCAGCAGTTCGAGGACTAGCGGGGCAGATACGCAGTATTTT.

Ten or more counts support this clonotype. The CDR3 loop is CAWSEGNEQYF. The CDR3 DNA reads as TGTGCCTGGAGTGAGGGTAACGAGCAGTACTTC. The chain links TRBV30 to TRBJ2-7, with D uncertain. In germline, CDR1 is GTSNPN, CDR2 SVGIG (reference sequence). This CDR3 has 11 residues. V was pared by 1 base and J by 5 bases, with 6 bases between.

Many counts were recorded for this clonotype. CDR3 in DNA: TGCAGTGCTAGAGAAAGCGGGAGCTTCACAGATACGCAGTATTTT. Its protein product is CSARESGSFTDTQYF. The chain couples TRBV20-1 to TRBJ2-3, with 8 bases identical to TRBD2. This CDR3 spans 15 amino acids. The junction had 4 bases not matched to a gene; V was cut back by 0 bases and J by 2 bases. From germline, CDR1 is DFQATT and CDR2 SNEGSKA (reference sequence).

There are many counts of this clonotype. The V and J genes are TRBV12-5 and TRBJ2-4; D is possibly TRBD1 (6 bases). CDR1 is LGHNT and CDR2 is FRNRAP in the germline V gene. The CDR3 runs to 14 residues. The V gene lost 2 bases and the J gene lost 8 bases, with 13 bases spanning the gap. The CDR3 loop reads CASGLTGLTDIQYF. The CDR3 DNA reads TGTGCTAGTGGTTTGACAGGGCTTACGGACATTCAGTACTTC.

The rearrangement links TRBV19 to TRBJ2-5; D may correspond to TRBD1 or TRBD2 (5 bases each). The CDR3 runs to 15 residues. Germline CDR1 is LNHDA and CDR2 is SQIVND (reference sequence). V gave up 6 bases and J gave up 5 bases, with 19 bases separating them. In DNA form, the CDR3 reads TGTGCCAGTAGCGTCGGAGAGGGGAAGCGGGAGACCCAGTACTTC. This encodes CASSVGEGKRETQYF.

This clonotype occurred many times. The J gene is TRBJ2-7, the V gene TRBV28; no firm D call. Looked up from germline, CDR1 is MDHEN and CDR2 is SYDVKM. The CDR3 consists of 14 residues. V was pared by 2 bases and J by 0 bases, with 8 bases between. The CDR3 is CASSLGQYSYEQYF. The CDR3 DNA sequence: TGTGCCAGCAGTTTAGGGCAGTACTCCTACGAGCAGTACTTC. The variable domain in full, completed from reference TRBV28 and TRBJ2-7, reads DVKVTQSSRYLVKRTGEKVFLECVQDMDHENMFWYRQDPGLGLRLIYFSYDVKMKEKGDIPEGYSVSREKKERFSLILESASTNQTSMYLCASSLGQYSYEQYFGPGTRLTVT.